Below are 11 T cell receptor beta chains sequenced from a single sample in a study of shared clonotypes between healthy human individuals. Repertoires were generated with immunoSEQ multiplex PCR, while TCRdb's copy carries only in-frame clones and drops some. Of a few million clones in the sample, 85% to 95% were seen once. Specimen: naive CD4+ T cells from PBMCs. Regarding subset: CD45RA+ positively selected. The receptors shown here come from a man younger than 35 in good health. Some clones in this sample may be carry-over from other donors' samples.

This clone was seen once. V and J are TRBV27 and TRBJ1-2; possible D gene TRBD1, 6 bases. Per the germline V gene, CDR1 is MNHEY and CDR2 is SMNVEV (reference sequence). The ends were cut back, 6 bases at V and 4 bases at J, with 24 bases in the middle. This CDR3 has 17 amino acids. This chain's CDR3 is CASRYTGYNADFYGYTF. The DNA for the CDR3 is TGTGCCAGCAGGTACACAGGGTATAACGCCGACTTCTATGGCTACACCTTC.

In regard to this clone: The sample carries other DNA sequences with the same CDR3. The J gene is TRBJ1-5, the V gene TRBV19; tentative D call: TRBD1 (5 bases). Germline values: CDR1 LNHDA, CDR2 SQIVND (reference sequence). The CDR3 spans 16 residues. The germline V and J ends were trimmed by 1 base and 2 bases, with 12 bases remaining between them. DNA for the CDR3: TGTGCCAGTAGTATAGGTCGGGGGGGAGGCAATCAGCCCCAGCATTTT. The encoded protein is CASSIGRGGGNQPQHF.

V is TRBV28 and J is TRBJ2-2; possibly TRBD2 for D (6 bases). Trimming stripped 4 bases from V and 5 bases from J, with 14 bases between. The CDR3 is 15 amino acids. Germline CDR1 and CDR2: MDHEN and SYDVKM. As DNA, the CDR3 is TGTGCCAGCAGTTCTGACGGGAGCCGAACCGGGGAGCTGTTTTTT. Protein: CASSSDGSRTGELFF.

The gene calls are TRBV5-1 and TRBJ1-4; no definite D call. Germline CDR1 is SGHRS and CDR2 is YFSETQ. Trimming removed 0 bases from V and 5 bases from J, with 11 bases in between. This CDR3 has 15 amino acids. In DNA form, the CDR3 reads TGCGCCAGCAGCTTGGGTGGACTTGGGAATGAAAAACTGTTTTTT. It codes for CASSLGGLGNEKLFF.

This clone was seen only once. The sample has other DNA sequences that encode this CDR3 too. The rearrangement joins TRBV4-1 to TRBJ2-2; D may correspond to TRBD1 or TRBD2 (5 bases each). Germline CDR1 and CDR2: MGHRA and YSYEKL. The CDR3 has 16 residues. Trimming stripped 1 base from V and 0 bases from J, with 9 bases between. The CDR3 reads CASSQVPGPNTGELFF. CDR3 coding DNA: TGCGCCAGCAGCCAAGTACCGGGACCGAACACCGGGGAGCTGTTTTTT.

The chain carries TRBV19 and TRBJ1-5; possible D gene TRBD1, 5 bases. Trimming removed 7 bases from V and 4 bases from J, with 20 bases in between. CDR3 length equals 16 residues. Germline CDR1 reads LNHDA; CDR2 reads SQIVND (reference sequence). The DNA for the CDR3 is TGTGCCAGTACCGACCAACCCCGACAGACGAATCAGCCCCAGCATTTT. As protein: CASTDQPRQTNQPQHF.

Note on this clone: The same CDR3 is also encoded by other DNA sequences in this sample. The chain employs TRBV18 and TRBJ2-5; D is undetermined. V lost 2 bases, J lost 2 bases, and 9 bases lay in between. Germline V gene sequence: CDR1 KGHSH, CDR2 LQKENI. The CDR3 runs 14 residues. CDR3 loop: CASSPRAAQETQYF. CDR3 DNA sequence: TGTGCCAGCTCACCAAGGGCAGCACAAGAGACCCAGTACTTC.

A remark on this clone: In the same sample, other DNA sequences code for this CDR3. V is TRBV5-4 and J is TRBJ2-7; tentative D call: TRBD1 (6 bases). Trimming left V 0 bases short and J 10 bases short, with 11 bases between. From germline, CDR1 is SGHNT and CDR2 YYREEE (reference sequence). The CDR3 has 12 amino acids. The DNA for the CDR3 is TGTGCCAGCAGCTTGGGGGCAGGGGAACAGTACTTC. Protein sequence: CASSLGAGEQYF. Full variable domain (outside the CDR3, taken from reference TRBV5-4 and TRBJ2-7): ETGVTQSPTHLIKTRGQQVTLRCSSQSGHNTVSWYQQALGQGPQFIFQYYREEENGRGNFPPRFSGLQFPNYSSELNVNALELDDSALYLCASSLGAGEQYFGPGTRLTVT.

This chain uses TRBV6-1 with TRBJ2-1; 12 positions match TRBD2. The CDR3 length is 17 residues. Trimming at V came to 0 bases and at J to 9 bases, leaving 9 bases not matched to a gene. Germline V gene data show CDR1 as MNHNS and CDR2 as SASEGT. CDR3 nucleotides: TGTGCCAGCAGTGAAGCCGAGCTAGCGGGAGGGTTGTTTGAGCAGTTCTTC. Amino acid sequence: CASSEAELAGGLFEQFF.

The chain combines TRBV20-1 with TRBJ2-3; D is unresolved. CDR3 length: 11 residues. In germline, CDR1 is DFQATT, CDR2 SNEGSKA (reference sequence). With 5 bases removed from V and 4 bases from J, the gap between germline ends came to 7 bases. CDR3 DNA sequence: TGCAGTGCTGGAAGCCCAGATACGCAGTATTTT. Amino acid sequence: CSAGSPDTQYF.

This chain uses TRBV27 with TRBJ1-5; 8 positions match TRBD1. The CDR3 extends over 14 amino acids. With V trimmed by 5 bases and J by 8 bases, 8 bases remained unmatched. The germline V gene has CDR1 MNHEY and CDR2 SMNVEV (reference sequence). CDR3 nucleotide sequence: TGTGCCAGCAGTCGTGGGGACAGGATTGAGCCCCAGCATTTT. Residues: CASSRGDRIEPQHF.